Each of the 9 T cell receptor beta chains below was sequenced from the same sample in a study of shared clonotypes between healthy human individuals. The repertoire was sequenced with immunoSEQ multiplex PCR; TCRdb's copy has only in-frame clones and lacks some. The table records approximately 650,000 clones, just under 97% of them present only once. In the naive CD8 group, cells lacked CD45RO and were positively selected for CCR7, so terminally differentiated effector memory CD45RA+ cells were left out. Material: naive CD8+ T cells sorted from blood. The receptors were gathered from a woman aged 25 to 39 in good health.

In DNA, the CDR3 is TGTGCCAGCAGCCCGAAGAATGGGTTTGAGACCCAGTACTTC. Translating gives CASSPKNGFETQYF. The chain combines TRBV7-9 with TRBJ2-5; D ambiguous. V was pared by 5 bases and J by 5 bases, with 15 bases between. CDR1 and CDR2 from the germline V gene are SEHNR and FQNEAQ (reference sequence). The length of the CDR3 is 14 residues.

The chain couples TRBV28 to TRBJ1-2, with 8 nucleotides matching TRBD1. Germline V gives CDR1 MDHEN, CDR2 SYDVKM. V lost 6 bases and J lost 3; bases outside the gene matches: 9. CDR3 size: 15 residues. CDR3 sequence: CASSPGQGGDYGYTF. The DNA for the CDR3 is TGTGCCAGCAGCCCCGGACAGGGAGGTGACTATGGCTACACCTTC.

Details on this clone: Other nucleotide sequences in the sample specify the same CDR3. The chain joins TRBV10-2 to TRBJ2-1; D is ambiguous. V lost 6 bases and J lost 6, with 6 bases in between. This CDR3 contains 11 residues. Germline assignment: CDR1 WSHSY and CDR2 SAAADI. DNA of the CDR3: TGCGCCAGCAGGGATTCCAATGAGCAGTTCTTC. Residues: CASRDSNEQFF.

V and J are TRBV28 and TRBJ2-3; D is perhaps TRBD2 (8 bases). V lost 8 bases to trimming and J lost 4 bases, with 28 bases between them. Germline values: CDR1 MDHEN, CDR2 SYDVKM. The CDR3 is made up of 18 amino acids. The CDR3 DNA reads as TGTGCCAGCTCCGACAGGGAGGTCGGGAGGGTGGGAGCAGATACGCAGTATTTT. This sequence encodes CASSDREVGRVGADTQYF.

This clone turned up a few times. The rearrangement joins TRBV30 to TRBJ1-2, with no clear D. CDR3 length: 13 amino acids. Germline V gives CDR1 GTSNPN, CDR2 SVGIG (reference sequence). V was trimmed by 2 bases and J by 4 bases, leaving 11 bases between them. As DNA, the CDR3 is TGTGCCTGGAGTCTAACCCGGGGCTATGGCTACACCTTC. It encodes CAWSLTRGYGYTF.

This clone has only one observation. The J gene is TRBJ2-1, the V gene TRBV27; possibly TRBD1 for D (6 bases). This CDR3 contains 15 residues. V lost 7 bases and J lost 0, with 13 bases in between. Per the germline V gene, CDR1 is MNHEY and CDR2 is SMNVEV (reference sequence). CDR3 nucleotides: TGTGCCAGCACCCTGGGACAAAACTCCTACAATGAGCAGTTCTTC. Protein sequence: CASTLGQNSYNEQFF.

The gene calls are TRBV28 and TRBJ2-2; 7 bases align to TRBD1. This CDR3 contains 14 residues. J lost 6 bases, V lost 4 bases, and 5 bases had no gene match. Germline V gives CDR1 MDHEN, CDR2 SYDVKM. The CDR3 bases are TGTGCCAGCAGTTCGACAGGGTCGTCCGGGGAGCTGTTTTTT. It is translated as CASSSTGSSGELFF.

The V gene is TRBV11-2, the J gene TRBJ2-3, with D possibly being TRBD2 (6 bases). This CDR3 has 14 residues. The ends were cut back, 3 bases at V and 0 bases at J, with 7 bases in the middle. Per germline, CDR1 SGHAT and CDR2 FQNNGV. This CDR3 is CASSLSGSTDTQYF. The CDR3 DNA follows: TGTGCCAGCAGCTTGAGCGGGAGCACAGATACGCAGTATTTT.

This rearrangement joins TRBV7-6 to TRBJ2-7, with 8 nucleotides matching TRBD2. V gave up 3 bases and J gave up 3 bases; unmatched junction bases: 7. The CDR3 is 15 residues long. Germline CDR1 SGHVS, CDR2 FNYEAQ. The CDR3 coding sequence is TGTGCCAGCAGCTTGGAGCGGGAGATGTTCTACGAGCAGTACTTC. Amino acids: CASSLEREMFYEQYF.